These T cell receptor beta chains were read from a single sample in a study of CD8 T cells in Susac syndrome. Using its own MiXCR run on the immunoSEQ multiplex PCR reads, TCRdb lists one record per CDR3 protein. Of about 200,000 distinct CDR3 sequences listed, roughly 96% were seen once; the top ten hold roughly 0.094%. Sequencing was carried out using CD4+ T cells from PBMCs. The receptor source for this set is a human donor with multiple sclerosis. Each CDR3 is given with its conserved first and last residue.

j_call v_call cdr3_aa
TRBJ2-2 TRBV24-1 CATSVEAGDVGELFF
TRBJ1-2 TRBV12-3/TRBV12-4 CASSRQDRYGYTF
TRBJ2-6 TRBV7-3 CASSSGLAVPGSGANVLTF
TRBJ2-5 TRBV15 CATSRDRSVWETQYF
TRBJ2-7 TRBV2 CASSTGQAKQYF
TRBJ1-5 TRBV2 CASSDDSRAQHF
TRBJ1-1 TRBV7-9 CASGSQGNTEAFF
TRBJ1-3 TRBV30 CAWNKKGTTGNTIYF
TRBJ1-1 TRBV29-1 CSVGTPNTEAFF
TRBJ2-5 TRBV30 CAWSVQLAGGAGTQYF
TRBJ2-5 TRBV7-7 CASSPVASGGAGETQYF
TRBJ2-4 TRBV7-9 CASSTGGRNIQYF
TRBJ2-7 TRBV3-1 CASSQVVYEQYF
TRBJ1-5 TRBV24-1 CATATTSNQPQHF
TRBJ2-6 TRBV24-1 CATSDGGQGAGANVLTF
TRBJ2-1 TRBV30 CAWSARIHNEQFF
TRBJ2-1 TRBV9 CASTASGTIPYNEQFF
TRBJ1-4 TRBV3-1 CASSQGDSVLF
TRBJ2-3 TRBV11-2 CASSFSSDTQYF
TRBJ1-2 TRBV14 CASSPSQGARYGYTF
TRBJ2-7 TRBV4-1 CASSLSSGASYEQYF
TRBJ2-1 TRBV9 CASSARTGRYNEQFF
TRBJ2-1 TRBV3-1 CAGSQRTLDGGEQFF
TRBJ2-5 TRBV7-2 CASRQGEETQYF
TRBJ2-4 TRBV18 CASSPAGGNIQYF
TRBJ2-1 TRBV29-1 CSVVLLAGNEQFF
TRBJ1-6 TRBV30 CAWGGQGDSPLHF
TRBJ2-1 TRBV12-3/TRBV12-4 CASTWTSGDYNEQFF
TRBJ2-7 TRBV20-1 CSAGGASGSYEQYF